Listed here are 18 T cell receptor beta chains from one sample, sequenced in a study of post-analysis software for immune sequencing data. Study results and caveats: Four or five TRBV segments (TRBV5-6, TRBV5-1 and TRBV20-1 among them) occurred more frequently in patients than in controls.

Each TCR beta cDNA library carried unique molecular identifiers. In TCRdb, the PCR reads were re-called with MiXCR into one record per CDR3 protein. The data contain approximately 360,000 distinct CDR3 sequences, less than 40% of them seen just once; the ten biggest clones take up over 10%. No antigen has been identified for these receptors. Material: blood. The receptors originated from a girl aged 5 to 17 with multiple sclerosis.

The V call is TRBV28, the J call TRBJ2-1; D is unresolved. The J call may be wrong; the DNA end is better matched by TRBJ2-7. Germline CDR1 is MDHEN and CDR2 is SYDVKM. The CDR3 sequence is 15 residues long. In DNA form, the CDR3 reads TGTGCCAGCAGTCATCCCCTGAGTCCTCCCTACGAGCAGTACTTC. Residues: CASSHPLSPPYEQYF.

This clonotype was recorded a few times. The V gene is TRBV29-1, the J gene TRBJ2-5, with TRBD1 matching 8 bases. CDR3 length: 15 amino acids. From germline, CDR1 is SQVTM and CDR2 ANQGSEA. The V gene end was trimmed by 5 bases and the J gene end by 1 base; junction bases not matched to a gene: 9. The CDR3 sequence is CSVRTGNMAQETQYF. The CDR3 nucleotides read TGCAGCGTTCGGACAGGGAATATGGCCCAAGAGACCCAGTACTTC.

The rearrangement uses TRBV4-2 and TRBJ2-3, with 8 bases lining up with TRBD2. CDR3 length: 15 amino acids. Germline CDR1 and CDR2: LGHNA and YNFKEQ. J lost 5 bases, V lost 2 bases, and 6 bases had no gene match. The CDR3 DNA reads as TGTGCCAGCAGCCAAAGGCGGGGGGCCGGAGATACGCAGTATTTT. Translation: CASSQRRGAGDTQYF.

This clonotype was seen more than once but under ten times. The chain combines TRBV7-9 with TRBJ1-5; D remains unclear. CDR3 length: 14 amino acids. The V and J ends lost 0 bases and 3 bases respectively, with 6 bases between them. Germline-derived CDR1 and CDR2 are SEHNR and FQNEAQ (reference sequence). CDR3 nucleotides: TGTGCCAGCAGCTTAGCGCCGATCAATCAGCCCCAGCATTTT. Encoded protein: CASSLAPINQPQHF.

A word on this clonotype: A much larger clone differs by one base, so this may be a read error. The chain couples TRBV5-6 to TRBJ2-3; D is unclear. V shed 3 bases and J shed 4 bases, with 9 bases lying between them. Germline V gene sequence: CDR1 SGHDT, CDR2 YYEEEE. The CDR3 covers 13 residues. CDR3 DNA: TGTGCCAGCAGCTCGACTCTCGCAGATACGCAGTATTTT. It is translated as CASSSTLADTQYF.

Concerning this clonotype: A much larger clone lies a single base off, so this may be a read error. The rearrangement uses TRBV29-1 and TRBJ2-1; D is uncertain. This CDR3 region has 13 residues. Germline assignment: CDR1 SQVTM and CDR2 ANQGSEA. The V end was cut by 6 bases, the J end by 10 bases, with 19 bases between. The CDR3 DNA reads as TGCAGCGTGAACGACCCGCACTCCTACGAGCAGTTCTTC. This translates into CSVNDPHSYEQFF.

The J gene is TRBJ1-2, the V gene TRBV5-1; D possibly corresponds to TRBD1 (5 bases). Germline values: CDR1 SGHRS, CDR2 YFSETQ. The CDR3 length is 16 residues. Trimming took 2 bases from V and 0 from J, leaving 14 bases between them. The CDR3 coding sequence is TGCGCCAGCAGCTTCACCGTGGGGCAGCCTAACTATGGCTACACCTTC. The encoded protein is CASSFTVGQPNYGYTF. Full variable domain (outside the CDR3, taken from reference TRBV5-1 and TRBJ1-2): KAGVTQTPRYLIKTRGQQVTLSCSPISGHRSVSWYQQTPGQGLQFLFEYFSETQRNKGNFPGRFSGRQFSNSRSEMNVSTLELGDSALYLCASSFTVGQPNYGYTFGSGTRLTVV.

CDR3 sequence reads: CASSSEPRVLDDYGYTF. CDR3 nucleotides: TGTGCCAGTAGTTCCGAACCTCGGGTCCTAGATGACTATGGCTACACCTTC. The chain is built from TRBV19 and TRBJ1-2; no reliable D call. This CDR3 has 17 residues. The germline V gene encodes CDR1 LNHDA and CDR2 SQIVND (reference sequence). With 5 bases removed from V and 3 bases from J, the gap between germline ends came to 22 bases.

This clonotype occurred a few times. The chain employs TRBV3-1 and TRBJ2-7, with 7 bases fitting TRBD2. CDR3 length: 15 residues. CDR1 and CDR2 (germline): LGHDT, YNNKEL (reference sequence). V lost 6 bases, J lost 2 bases, and 10 bases stayed unmatched. Here the CDR3 DNA reads TGTGCCAGCAGGAAGGGGCTAGCGGAAACCTACGAGCAGTACTTC. Its protein product is CASRKGLAETYEQYF.

The V and J genes are TRBV12-3 or TRBV12-4 and TRBJ1-5; D might be TRBD1 (6 bases). The CDR3 is made up of 16 amino acids. The V end lost 0 bases, the J end lost 2 bases, and 11 bases lay between the germline ends. CDR3: CASSLAAGDRNQPQHF. The CDR3 DNA reads TGTGCCAGCAGTTTAGCCGCAGGGGATCGCAATCAGCCCCAGCATTTT.

This clonotype has at least ten counts. V and J are TRBV2 and TRBJ2-3; D is undetermined. In germline, CDR1 is SNHLY, CDR2 FYNNEI. Trimming took 6 bases from V and 0 from J, leaving 7 bases between them. The CDR3 has 13 residues. The CDR3 region is CASRGASTDTQYF. The CDR3 nucleotides read TGTGCCAGCAGAGGTGCTAGCACAGATACGCAGTATTTT.

This chain joins TRBV11-2 and TRBJ1-2, with a tentative D call TRBD1 (5 bases). Trimming stripped 5 bases from V and 0 bases from J, with 16 bases between. Germline V lookup: CDR1 SGHAT, CDR2 FQNNGV. CDR3 length: 16 residues. In nucleotides, the CDR3 is TGTGCCAGCAGCCCTTTACGGGGACCCACTAACTATGGCTACACCTTC. It yields the protein CASSPLRGPTNYGYTF.

V gene TRBV11-2 combines with J gene TRBJ2-4; possibly TRBD2 for D (5 bases). The V gene's germline CDR1 is SGHAT and CDR2 FQNNGV. This CDR3 is built from 12 residues. Between the trimmed V and J ends, which lost 6 bases and 13 bases, there was a span of 16 bases. CDR3: CASSCTGWEQYF. The CDR3 region has the DNA TGTGCCAGCAGTTGTACTGGCTGGGAGCAGTACTTC. The full variable domain, with the rest looked up from reference TRBV11-2 and TRBJ2-4, is EAGVAQSPRYKIIEKRQSVAFWCNPISGHATLYWYQQILGQGPKLLIQFQNNGVVDDSQLPKDRFSAERLKGVDSTLKIQPAKLEDSAVYLCASSCTGWEQYFGAGTRLSVL.

The table lists this clonotype with a few counts. The chain recombines TRBV28 with TRBJ1-2; 7 nucleotides agree with TRBD1. V shed 2 bases, J shed 5 bases, and the junction held 8 bases outside the gene matches. This CDR3 comprises 15 residues. Germline-derived CDR1 and CDR2 are MDHEN and SYDVKM. The CDR3 region is CASSLVVTGDYGYTF. The CDR3 nucleotides are TGTGCCAGCAGTTTAGTGGTAACAGGGGATTATGGCTACACCTTC.

This clonotype was counted a single time. This chain connects TRBV6-2 or TRBV6-3 to TRBJ2-5; 12 bases fit TRBD2. This CDR3 is built from 18 residues. Germline assignment: CDR1 MNHEY and CDR2 SVGEGT. Germline trimming cut 3 bases from V and 0 bases from J; bases unmatched to any gene: 8. For the CDR3, the DNA is TGTGCCAGCAGTTATGTGGGACTAGCGGGCATGTACCAAGAGACCCAGTACTTC. Protein sequence: CASSYVGLAGMYQETQYF.

The chain has TRBV2 and TRBJ2-3, with a tentative D call TRBD1 (6 bases). V dropped 3 bases and J dropped 2 bases, with 12 bases sitting between them. Germline V lookup: CDR1 SNHLY, CDR2 FYNNEI. This CDR3 has 15 residues. CDR3 nucleotides: TGTGCCAGCAGTGACTTATGGGACACCACAGATACGCAGTATTTT. This encodes CASSDLWDTTDTQYF.

The chain employs TRBV12-3 or TRBV12-4 and TRBJ1-2, with D tentatively TRBD1 (5 bases). The V and J ends lost 2 bases and 2 bases respectively, with 12 bases between them. This CDR3 comprises 15 residues. The DNA of the CDR3 is TGTGCCAGCAGTTTACGGTGGGACGGGAACTATGGCTACACCTTC. Translating gives CASSLRWDGNYGYTF.

DNA of the CDR3: TGTGCCAGCAGCGGTGGGGCCGGTTATGGCTACACCTTC. It encodes CASSGGAGYGYTF. The chain has TRBV7-9 and TRBJ1-2, with D possibly TRBD1 on 5 matching bases. The CDR3 totals 13 residues. The V gene lost 5 bases and the J gene lost 5 bases, with 12 bases spanning the gap. Looked up from germline, CDR1 is SEHNR and CDR2 is FQNEAQ (reference sequence).